The clone carrying this TCR beta chain is medium-sized in the sample. Its antigen is undetermined. The data were obtained in a study of T cells in Graves' hyperthyroidism and ophthalmopathy. Germline V gene lookup returns CDR1 WNHNN and CDR2 SYGVQD (reference sequence). CDR3 length equals 15 residues. V was clipped by 4 bases and J by 2 bases, with 13 bases between them. General study points: Among clonotypes expanded in thyroid above 0.001, most were also found in blood. The model identified upcoming ophthalmopathy a median approximately six months ahead of onset.

Stable hyperthyroidism: no ophthalmopathy progression over 18 months of follow-up. Among the patients, aged 18 to 65, hyperthyroidism was newly diagnosed and had lasted under 2 months. Using RNA transcripts as the source, TCR beta CDR3 regions were amplified. When the TCR CDR3 underwent first-round RT-PCR, the HTBI primer set was used. TCRdb analysed the multiplex PCR reads with MiXCR anew, one entry per CDR3 protein. This table holds 500,000 to 700,000 distinct CDR3 sequences, approximately 16% found once. The origin of this receptor is a young woman with Graves' hyperthyroidism. The sequencing sample was made of blood. This chain joins TRBV10-1 and TRBJ2-3; D possibly corresponds to TRBD2 (6 bases). CDR3 coding DNA: TGCGCCAGCAGTGTAGGGACTGGAGACACAGATACGCAGTATTTT. Translation gives CASSVGTGDTDTQYF.